The 23 T cell receptor beta chains reported below all come from one sample, sequenced in a study of T cell responses to AZD1222 COVID-19 vaccine. Clones were sequenced by immunoSEQ multiplex PCR, and TCRdb holds only the in-frame ones, with some missing. Of approximately 99,000 clones in the sample, about nine tenths are singletons; the top ten hold 8% to 8.5%. Sequencing used peripheral blood, obtained 28 days after the second AZD1222 dose. These receptors came from an adult who received the AZD1222 COVID-19 vaccine.

The chain couples TRBV28 to TRBJ2-7; TRBD1 agrees at 7 bases. CDR1 and CDR2 (germline): MDHEN, SYDVKM. The CDR3 totals 12 residues. V trimming: 7 bases; J trimming: 3 bases; junction bases outside the gene matches: 3. The CDR3 protein is CASNRGVYEQYF. The CDR3, as DNA: TGTGCCAGCAACAGGGGTGTCTACGAGCAGTACTTC.

This clone came up once. V is TRBV11-2 and J is TRBJ2-3, with D tentatively TRBD2 (5 bases). CDR1 and CDR2 from the germline V gene are SGHAT and FQNNGV. Trimming stripped 1 base from V and 4 bases from J, with 15 bases between. There are 16 residues in the CDR3. The CDR3 protein is CASSLVPATGADTQYF. CDR3 in DNA: TGTGCCAGCAGCTTAGTTCCCGCCACCGGGGCAGATACGCAGTATTTT.

This clone was observed a single time. The J gene is TRBJ2-2, the V gene TRBV19, with D perhaps matching TRBD2 (6 bases). The length of the CDR3 is 14 residues. Germline CDR1 LNHDA, CDR2 SQIVND (reference sequence). Between the trimmed V and J ends, which lost 3 bases and 6 bases, there was a span of 11 bases. CDR3 sequence reads: CASSMGGLAGELFF. The CDR3 DNA is TGTGCCAGTAGTATGGGGGGATTGGCCGGGGAGCTGTTTTTT.

This chain uses TRBV7-2 with TRBJ2-1, with 10 bases identical to TRBD2. This CDR3 comprises 15 residues. Germline lookup yields CDR1 SGHTA and CDR2 FQGNSA. The trim removed 5 bases at V and 5 bases at J, leaving 6 bases unmatched. The CDR3 protein is CASSRGTSENNEQFF. CDR3 DNA sequence: TGTGCCAGCAGCAGAGGGACTAGCGAGAACAATGAGCAGTTCTTC.

The chain couples TRBV2 to TRBJ2-5; no reliable D call. The CDR3 consists of 15 residues. The germline V gene encodes CDR1 SNHLY and CDR2 FYNNEI. The V and J ends lost 0 bases and 1 base respectively, with 9 bases between them. CDR3 in amino acids: CASSEAAAVQETQYF. In DNA form, the CDR3 reads TGTGCCAGCAGTGAAGCCGCGGCGGTCCAAGAGACCCAGTACTTC.

The chain uses TRBV4-3 and TRBJ2-2, with 8 bases fitting TRBD1. The CDR3 has 16 residues. Germline CDR1 is LGHNA and CDR2 is YSLEER. V shed 4 bases and J 8 bases; nucleotides not matched to a gene: 12. In nucleotides, the CDR3 is TGCGCCAGCAGCCGGACCCGACAGGGGCAGGGAGGGGAGCTGTTTTTT. This gives the protein CASSRTRQGQGGELFF.

The CDR3 reads CASSPTRTGWGYEQYF. CDR3 DNA sequence: TGTGCCAGCAGTCCGACCCGGACAGGGTGGGGATACGAGCAGTACTTC. The genes are TRBV27 and TRBJ2-7; 8 bases align to TRBD1. This CDR3 comprises 16 residues. Germline V lookup: CDR1 MNHEY, CDR2 SMNVEV (reference sequence). The V and J ends lost 5 bases and 4 bases, in that order; junction bases with no gene match: 13.

The genes are TRBV2 and TRBJ2-5; TRBD2 matches 12 bases. Germline V gene lookup returns CDR1 SNHLY and CDR2 FYNNEI. V lost 4 bases and J lost 3; bases outside the gene matches: 6. The CDR3 extends over 16 amino acids. Here the CDR3 DNA reads TGTGCCAGCAGTGTCTTTCTAGCGGGGGGGGAAGAGACCCAGTACTTC. It translates to CASSVFLAGGEETQYF. Full variable domain (remainder filled in from reference TRBV2 and TRBJ2-5): EPEVTQTPSHQVTQMGQEVILRCVPISNHLYFYWYRQILGQKVEFLVSFYNNEISEKSEIFDDQFSVERPDGSNFTLKIRSTKLEDSAMYFCASSVFLAGGEETQYFGPGTRLLVL.

There are a few counts of this clone. This chain uses TRBV3-1 (or the pseudogene TRBV3-2) with TRBJ2-5, with TRBD2 as a possible D gene (6 bases). Germline loops: CDR1 LGHDT, CDR2 YNNKEL (reference sequence). V shed 6 bases and J shed 5 bases, with 22 bases lying between them. This CDR3 is built from 16 residues. In DNA, the CDR3 is TGTGCCAGCAGGGATATTCTACGGGGGTCGAGTGAGACCCAGTACTTC. This sequence encodes CASRDILRGSSETQYF.

The rearrangement links TRBV7-2 to TRBJ1-2; 8 bases are shared with TRBD1. J lost 8 bases, V lost 4 bases, and 9 bases had no gene match. CDR1 and CDR2 from the germline V gene are SGHTA and FQGNSA. The CDR3 is 14 amino acids. DNA of the CDR3: TGTGCCAGCAGCTCGGGACAGGCAGAGGGAGGCTACACCTTC. Amino acid sequence: CASSSGQAEGGYTF. The full variable domain, in which reference TRBV7-2 and TRBJ1-2 provide the parts outside the CDR3, is GAGVSQSPSNKVTEKGKDVELRCDPISGHTALYWYRQSLGQGLEFLIYFQGNSAPDKSGLPSDRFSAERTGGSVSTLTIQRTQQEDSAVYLCASSSGQAEGGYTFGSGTRLTVV.

The V call is TRBV27, the J call TRBJ1-5; D is unresolved. Germline CDR1 MNHEY, CDR2 SMNVEV (reference sequence). The CDR3 sequence is 15 residues long. Trimming removed 2 bases at V and 6 bases at J, with 14 bases between. The chain's CDR3 is CASSLTANAGQPQHF. CDR3 DNA sequence: TGTGCCAGCAGTTTAACGGCCAATGCGGGTCAGCCCCAGCATTTT.

The chain uses TRBV19 and TRBJ2-3; 7 positions match TRBD2. V lost 7 bases to trimming and J lost 2 bases; unmatched junction nucleotides: 6. The CDR3 is 14 residues long. Germline-derived CDR1 and CDR2 are LNHDA and SQIVND (reference sequence). DNA of the CDR3: TGTGCCAGTATTGGAGCGGGATACACAGATACGCAGTATTTT. Its translation: CASIGAGYTDTQYF.

The chain joins TRBV27 to TRBJ1-4; no clear D. The CDR3 sequence is 15 residues long. Trimming took 5 bases from V and 0 from J, leaving 10 bases between them. The germline CDR1 and CDR2 sequences are MNHEY and SMNVEV (reference sequence). The CDR3 loop is CASSPSLATNEKLFF. The CDR3 nucleotides read TGTGCCAGCAGTCCCTCCCTGGCAACTAATGAAAAACTGTTTTTT.

The genes are TRBV3-1 (or the pseudogene TRBV3-2) and TRBJ1-1; tentatively, D is TRBD1 (6 bases). The CDR3 runs 12 residues. The germline gives CDR1 LGHDT, CDR2 YNNKEL (reference sequence). Between the trimmed V and J ends, which lost 4 bases and 5 bases, there was a span of 8 bases. The CDR3 loop is CASSPDRTEAFF. The DNA of the CDR3 is TGTGCCAGCAGCCCGGACAGAACTGAAGCTTTCTTT.

V usage is TRBV13 and J usage is TRBJ1-2; D unclear. The V gene's germline CDR1 is PRHDT and CDR2 FYEKMQ (reference sequence). CDR3 length: 14 amino acids. V was pared by 5 bases and J by 8 bases, with 18 bases between. CDR3 nucleotides: TGTGCCAGCAGCCCCCAGCTCAGGCAGCTAGGCTACACCTTC. Its translation is CASSPQLRQLGYTF.

The chain carries TRBV2 and TRBJ1-4; 8 bases agree with TRBD1. The ends lost 0 bases at V and 7 bases at J; junction bases unmatched: 7. This CDR3 spans 16 amino acids. The V gene's germline CDR1 is SNHLY and CDR2 FYNNEI. CDR3 region: CASSEARRDRREKLFF. As DNA, the CDR3 is TGTGCCAGCAGTGAAGCGCGAAGGGACAGGCGTGAAAAACTGTTTTTT. Variable domain in full (rest from reference TRBV2 and TRBJ1-4): EPEVTQTPSHQVTQMGQEVILRCVPISNHLYFYWYRQILGQKVEFLVSFYNNEISEKSEIFDDQFSVERPDGSNFTLKIRSTKLEDSAMYFCASSEARRDRREKLFFGSGTQLSVL.

The chain recombines TRBV7-2 with TRBJ1-5; 7 nucleotides agree with TRBD1. J was trimmed by 3 bases and V by 5 bases; bases with no gene match: 10. Germline CDR1 and CDR2: SGHTA and FQGNSA. This CDR3 region has 16 residues. The CDR3 nucleotides are TGTGCCAGCAGCCTGAAGGGACAGCCCCACAATCAGCCCCAGCATTTT. This codes for CASSLKGQPHNQPQHF.

This clone was seen only once. This rearrangement joins TRBV3-1 (or the pseudogene TRBV3-2) to TRBJ2-1, with 13 nucleotides matching TRBD2. Germline V gene data show CDR1 as LGHDT and CDR2 as YNNKEL (reference sequence). The CDR3 contains 17 residues. The ends lost 2 bases at V and 3 bases at J; junction bases unmatched: 4. Here the CDR3 DNA reads TGTGCCAGCAGCCAATCCTGGACTAGCGGGAGCTACAATGAGCAGTTCTTC. As protein: CASSQSWTSGSYNEQFF.

The chain uses TRBV6-2 or TRBV6-3 and TRBJ2-1; no clear D. CDR3 length: 16 amino acids. V was shortened by 0 bases and J by 0 bases, with 9 bases between the two germline ends. Germline CDR1 is MNHEY and CDR2 is SVGEGT. CDR3 coding DNA: TGTGCCAGCAGTTACTCCCATGGTAGCTCCTACAATGAGCAGTTCTTC. Amino acid sequence: CASSYSHGSSYNEQFF.

The chain combines TRBV19 with TRBJ2-7, with TRBD1 matching over 9 bases. This CDR3 comprises 13 residues. The germline V gene encodes CDR1 LNHDA and CDR2 SQIVND (reference sequence). Unmatched junction bases numbered 4, after V lost 6 bases and J lost 4 bases. The CDR3 DNA reads TGTGCCAGTAGGGACAGGGGTCGGTACGAGCAGTACTTC. Encoded protein: CASRDRGRYEQYF.

CDR3 nucleotides: TGTGCCAGCAGTTCTGTGGGGGGCTTAGGCAATCAGCCCCAGCATTTT. Encoded protein: CASSSVGGLGNQPQHF. The rearrangement links TRBV6-2 or TRBV6-3 to TRBJ1-5; weak D call: TRBD1 (6 bases). V lost 4 bases, J lost 2 bases, and 15 bases lay in between. The germline gives CDR1 MNHEY, CDR2 SVGEGT. This CDR3 is built from 16 residues.

J is TRBJ1-1 and V is TRBV18; the D is unclear. This CDR3 comprises 16 residues. Per the germline V gene, CDR1 is KGHSH and CDR2 is LQKENI. V was cut by 6 bases and J by 5 bases, with 22 bases left in between. The DNA for the CDR3 is TGTGCCAGCTCCCGAGGACGGCCACTCCTGGGGACTGAAGCTTTCTTT. Its protein is CASSRGRPLLGTEAFF.

The chain is built from TRBV19 and TRBJ1-5, with 7 positions matching TRBD1. The junction had 17 bases not matched to a gene; V was cut back by 5 bases and J by 7 bases. Germline V lookup: CDR1 LNHDA, CDR2 SQIVND (reference sequence). The CDR3 runs 17 residues. The CDR3 DNA reads TGTGCCAGTAGTCCAACCGCCCGACAGGGAGTGAAGCAGCCCCAGCATTTT. Its protein is CASSPTARQGVKQPQHF.